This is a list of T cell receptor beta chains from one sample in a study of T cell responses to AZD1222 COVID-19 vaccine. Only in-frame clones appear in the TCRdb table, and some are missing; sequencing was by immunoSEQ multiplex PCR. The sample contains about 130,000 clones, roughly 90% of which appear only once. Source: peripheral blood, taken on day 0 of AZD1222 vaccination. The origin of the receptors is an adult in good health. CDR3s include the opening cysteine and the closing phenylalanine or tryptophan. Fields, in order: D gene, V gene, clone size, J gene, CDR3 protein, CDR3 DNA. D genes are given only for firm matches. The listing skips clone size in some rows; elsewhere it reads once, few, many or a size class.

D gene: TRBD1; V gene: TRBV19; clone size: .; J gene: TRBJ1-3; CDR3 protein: CASRGVQGRNTIYF; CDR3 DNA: TGTGCCAGTAGGGGGGTACAGGGGAGGAACACCATATATTTT
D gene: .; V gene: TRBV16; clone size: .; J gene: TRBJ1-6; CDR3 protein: CASSQSQFNSPLHF; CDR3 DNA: TGTGCCAGCAGCCAATCGCAGTTTAATTCACCCCTCCACTTT
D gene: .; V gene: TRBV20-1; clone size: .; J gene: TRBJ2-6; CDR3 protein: CSASRRNGANVLTF; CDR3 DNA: TGCAGTGCTAGTAGGAGGAATGGGGCCAACGTCCTGACTTTC
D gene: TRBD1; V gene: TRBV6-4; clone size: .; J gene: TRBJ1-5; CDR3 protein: CASSDPTGQDYNQPQHF; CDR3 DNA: TGTGCCAGCAGTGACCCCACAGGACAGGACTACAATCAGCCCCAGCATTTT
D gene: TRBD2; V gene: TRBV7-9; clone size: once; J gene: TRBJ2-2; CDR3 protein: CASSLPGLAGVNTGELFF; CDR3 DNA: TGTGCCAGCAGCCTACCGGGACTAGCGGGAGTGAACACCGGGGAGCTGTTTTTT
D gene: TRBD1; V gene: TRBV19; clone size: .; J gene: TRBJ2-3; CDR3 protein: CASRVGQGPDTQYF; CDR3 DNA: TGTGCCAGTAGAGTCGGACAGGGACCAGATACGCAGTATTTT
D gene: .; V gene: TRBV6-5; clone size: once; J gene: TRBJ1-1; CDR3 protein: CASSLGKNTEAFF; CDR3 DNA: TGTGCCAGCAGTCTCGGGAAGAACACTGAAGCTTTCTTT
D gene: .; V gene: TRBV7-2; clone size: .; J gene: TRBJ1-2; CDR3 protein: CASSLDGVHGYTF; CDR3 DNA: TGTGCCAGCAGCTTAGATGGGGTGCATGGCTACACCTTC
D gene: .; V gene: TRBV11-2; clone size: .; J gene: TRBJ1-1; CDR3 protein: CASSLDLPLPGRVAEAFF; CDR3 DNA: TGTGCCAGCAGCTTAGATCTTCCCCTGCCTGGTAGGGTGGCTGAAGCTTTCTTT
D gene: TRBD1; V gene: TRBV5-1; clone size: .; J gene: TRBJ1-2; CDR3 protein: CASSGTGTGRTNYGYTF; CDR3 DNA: TGCGCCAGCAGCGGGACCGGGACAGGGAGAACTAACTATGGCTACACCTTC
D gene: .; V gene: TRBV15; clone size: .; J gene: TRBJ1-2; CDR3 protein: CATSRDRADRNYGYTF; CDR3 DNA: TGTGCCACCAGCAGAGACCGAGCGGATAGGAACTATGGCTACACCTTC
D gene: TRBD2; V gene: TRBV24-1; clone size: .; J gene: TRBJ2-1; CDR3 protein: CATSDSLAGASHNEQFF; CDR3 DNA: TGTGCCACCAGTGATTCACTAGCGGGGGCCTCCCACAATGAGCAGTTCTTC
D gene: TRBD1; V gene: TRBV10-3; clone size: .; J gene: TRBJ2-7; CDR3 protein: CAISRTGVWQYF; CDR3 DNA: TGTGCCATCAGTAGGACAGGGGTATGGCAGTACTTC
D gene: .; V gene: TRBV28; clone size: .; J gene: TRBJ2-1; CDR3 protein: CASTARLSGYDNEQFF; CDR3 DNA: TGTGCCAGCACCGCCCGTTTAAGTGGGTATGACAATGAGCAGTTCTTC
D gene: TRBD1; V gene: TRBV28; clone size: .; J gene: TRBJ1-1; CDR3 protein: CASRGRTGDTEAFF; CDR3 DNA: TGTGCCAGCAGGGGAAGGACAGGGGACACTGAAGCTTTCTTT